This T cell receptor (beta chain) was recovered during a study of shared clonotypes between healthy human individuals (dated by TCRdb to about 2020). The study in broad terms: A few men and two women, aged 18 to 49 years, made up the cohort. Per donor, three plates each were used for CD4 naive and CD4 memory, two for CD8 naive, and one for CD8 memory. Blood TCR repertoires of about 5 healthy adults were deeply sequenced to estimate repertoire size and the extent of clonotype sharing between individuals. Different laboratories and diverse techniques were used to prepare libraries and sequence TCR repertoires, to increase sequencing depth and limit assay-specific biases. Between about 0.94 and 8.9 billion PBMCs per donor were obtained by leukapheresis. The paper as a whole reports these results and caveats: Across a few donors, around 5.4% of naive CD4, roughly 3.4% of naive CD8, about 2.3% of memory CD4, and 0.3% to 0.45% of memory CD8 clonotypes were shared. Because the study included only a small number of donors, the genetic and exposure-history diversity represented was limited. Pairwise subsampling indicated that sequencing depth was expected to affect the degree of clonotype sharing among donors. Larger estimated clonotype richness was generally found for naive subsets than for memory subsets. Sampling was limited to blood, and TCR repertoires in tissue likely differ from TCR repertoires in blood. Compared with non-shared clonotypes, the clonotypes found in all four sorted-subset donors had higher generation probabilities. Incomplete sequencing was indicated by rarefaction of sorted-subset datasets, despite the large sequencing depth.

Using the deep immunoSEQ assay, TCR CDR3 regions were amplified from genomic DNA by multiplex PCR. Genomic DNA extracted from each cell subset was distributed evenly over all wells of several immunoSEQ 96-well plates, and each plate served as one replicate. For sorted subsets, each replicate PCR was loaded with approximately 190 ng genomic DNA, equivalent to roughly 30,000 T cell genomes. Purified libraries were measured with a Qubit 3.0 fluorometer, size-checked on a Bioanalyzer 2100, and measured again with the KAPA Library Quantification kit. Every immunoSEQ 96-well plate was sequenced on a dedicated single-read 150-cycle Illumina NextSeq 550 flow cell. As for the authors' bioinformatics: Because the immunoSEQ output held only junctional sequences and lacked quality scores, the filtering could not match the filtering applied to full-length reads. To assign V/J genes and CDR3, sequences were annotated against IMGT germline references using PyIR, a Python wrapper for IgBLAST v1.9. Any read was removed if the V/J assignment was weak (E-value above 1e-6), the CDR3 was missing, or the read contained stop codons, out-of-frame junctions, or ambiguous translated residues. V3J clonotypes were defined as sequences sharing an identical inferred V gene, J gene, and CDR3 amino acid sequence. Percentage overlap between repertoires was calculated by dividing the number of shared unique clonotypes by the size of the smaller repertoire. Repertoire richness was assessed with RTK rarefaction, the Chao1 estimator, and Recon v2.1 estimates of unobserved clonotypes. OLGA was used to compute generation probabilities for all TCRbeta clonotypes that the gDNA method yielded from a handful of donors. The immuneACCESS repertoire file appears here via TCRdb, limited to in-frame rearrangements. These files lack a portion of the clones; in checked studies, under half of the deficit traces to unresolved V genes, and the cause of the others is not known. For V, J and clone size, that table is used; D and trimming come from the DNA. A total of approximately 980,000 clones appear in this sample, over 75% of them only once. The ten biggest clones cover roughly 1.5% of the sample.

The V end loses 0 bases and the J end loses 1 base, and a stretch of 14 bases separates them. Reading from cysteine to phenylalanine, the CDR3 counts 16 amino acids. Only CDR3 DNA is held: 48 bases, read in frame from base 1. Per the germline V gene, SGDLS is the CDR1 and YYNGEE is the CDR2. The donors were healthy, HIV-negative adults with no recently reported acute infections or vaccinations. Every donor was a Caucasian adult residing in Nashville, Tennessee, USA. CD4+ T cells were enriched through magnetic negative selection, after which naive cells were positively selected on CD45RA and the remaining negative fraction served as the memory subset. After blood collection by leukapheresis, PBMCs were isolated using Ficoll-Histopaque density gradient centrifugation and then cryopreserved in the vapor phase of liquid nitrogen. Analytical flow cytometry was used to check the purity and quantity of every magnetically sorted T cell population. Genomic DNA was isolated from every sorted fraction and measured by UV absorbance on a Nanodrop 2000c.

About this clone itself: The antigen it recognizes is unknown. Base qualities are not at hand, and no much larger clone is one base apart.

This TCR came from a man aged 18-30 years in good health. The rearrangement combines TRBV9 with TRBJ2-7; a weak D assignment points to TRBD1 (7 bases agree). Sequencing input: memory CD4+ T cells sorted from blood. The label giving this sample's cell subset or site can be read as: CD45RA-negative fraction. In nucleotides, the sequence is TGTGCCAGCAGCGTAGAGGGCCAGGGGGGATCCTACGAGCAGTACTTC. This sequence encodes CASSVEGQGGSYEQYF.